The TCR beta chain described here comes from a study of T cell repertoires in cytomegalovirus infection. On the study more broadly: Both a matching HLA type and CMV infection were indicated by public TCR beta signatures. Findings and limits, study-wide: Frequencies of public TCR beta families were cumulated, and this identified carriers of CMV plus the relevant HLA. There were HLA-C-restricted CMV-specific TCR beta clonotypes dominating the ex vivo response.

TCRdb itself ran the reads through MiXCR, one entry per CDR3 protein. The sample records 150,000 to 200,000 distinct CDR3 sequences, 15% to 20% being singletons. A note on this clonotype: Its antigen is not known.

CDR1 and CDR2 (germline): MGHRA, YSYEKL. Trimming pared 0 bases from V and 7 bases from J, leaving 13 bases between. CDR3 length: 14 residues. The sequence was collected from a human donor in good health (CMV status not recorded). Some clones in this sample may be carry-over from other donors' samples. The sequencing sample was made of PBMCs. This chain links TRBV4-1 with TRBJ2-7, with TRBD1 as a possible D gene (6 bases). In DNA form, the CDR3 reads TGCGCCAGCAGCCAAGAGGCACAGGGAAGTGAGCAGTACTTC. This encodes CASSQEAQGSEQYF.